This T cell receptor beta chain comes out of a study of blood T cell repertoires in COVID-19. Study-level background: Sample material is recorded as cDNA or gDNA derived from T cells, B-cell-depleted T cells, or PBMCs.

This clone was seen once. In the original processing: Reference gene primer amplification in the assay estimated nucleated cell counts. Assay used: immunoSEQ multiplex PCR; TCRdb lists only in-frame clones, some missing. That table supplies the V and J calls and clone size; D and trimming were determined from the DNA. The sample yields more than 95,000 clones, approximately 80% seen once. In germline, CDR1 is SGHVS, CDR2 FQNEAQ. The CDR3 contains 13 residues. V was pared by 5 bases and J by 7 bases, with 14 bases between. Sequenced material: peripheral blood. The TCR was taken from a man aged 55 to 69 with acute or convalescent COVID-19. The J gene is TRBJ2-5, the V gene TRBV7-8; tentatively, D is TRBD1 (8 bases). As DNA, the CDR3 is TGTGCCAGCAGCGCGACAGGGGAGGGGACCCAGTACTTC. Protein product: CASSATGEGTQYF.